This T cell receptor (beta chain) was identified in a study of blood T cells in healthy people across ages. Study-wide findings and caveats: Long-lived and aged donors differed, with more naive CD4+ cells and higher diversity in the long-lived.

Notes on this clonotype: Its antigen remains unknown.

The CDR3 spans 13 residues. The V end was cut by 2 bases, the J end by 6 bases, with 8 bases between. The germline CDR1 and CDR2 sequences are SGHTA and FQGNSA. Together with a sample-barcoded 5' primer, a J-beta primer mix was included in a second PCR lasting roughly 6 to 12 cycles. TCRdb itself ran the 5' RACE reads through MiXCR, one entry per CDR3 protein. The repertoire holds 1.5 million to 2 million distinct CDR3 sequences, with approximately 30% as singletons. The clonotype comes from a woman in her thirties in good health. This chain joins TRBV7-2 and TRBJ1-5; no firm D call. The sample comprised blood. CDR3: CASSLRGVQPQHF. CDR3 in DNA: TGTGCCAGCAGCTTACGGGGTGTTCAGCCCCAGCATTTT.